This passage covers 8 T cell receptor beta chains from one sample sequenced in a study of blood T cell repertoires in COVID-19. TCRdb's copy holds only in-frame clones and misses some; the assay was immunoSEQ multiplex PCR. The sample lists some 240,000 clones; 80% to 90% were seen once. The specimen was peripheral blood. Receptor source: a woman between 40 and 50 years old who had recovered from COVID-19.

This clone was counted a few times. This chain uses TRBV6-5 with TRBJ1-1, with D unresolved. The CDR3 length is 12 residues. Germline assignment: CDR1 MNHEY and CDR2 SVGAGI. Trimming took off 5 bases at V and 1 base at J, with 5 bases between the two ends. The CDR3 region is CASSTQNTEAFF. Written as DNA, the CDR3 is TGTGCCAGCAGTACACAGAACACTGAAGCTTTCTTT.

The chain combines TRBV5-1 with TRBJ2-5; 8 bases are a match to TRBD1. The V segment lost 3 bases and the J segment 4 bases; nucleotides outside the gene matches: 5. The CDR3 length is 14 residues. Germline CDR1 is SGHRS and CDR2 is YFSETQ. CDR3: CASSYGQGPETQYF. The CDR3 nucleotides are TGCGCCAGCAGCTACGGACAGGGCCCAGAGACCCAGTACTTC.

V gene TRBV11-1 combines with J gene TRBJ1-2, with D hard to call. V was clipped by 3 bases and J by 3 bases, with 8 bases between them. This CDR3 is 13 amino acids long. The germline V gene has CDR1 SGHAT and CDR2 FQDESV (reference sequence). The CDR3 reads CASSFPGYYGYTF. Written as DNA, the CDR3 is TGTGCCAGCAGCTTTCCAGGTTACTATGGCTACACCTTC.

V usage is TRBV7-2 and J usage is TRBJ2-7, with D perhaps TRBD2 (8 bases). Germline V gene data show CDR1 as SGHTA and CDR2 as FQGNSA. With 8 bases removed from V and 0 bases from J, the gap between germline ends came to 14 bases. The CDR3 totals 14 residues. The CDR3 sequence is CASRGGQSSYEQYF. In DNA form, the CDR3 reads TGTGCCAGCCGGGGGGGACAGAGCTCCTACGAGCAGTACTTC.

The rearrangement links TRBV7-2 to TRBJ1-2; D perhaps matches TRBD1 (5 bases). The germline V gene encodes CDR1 SGHTA and CDR2 FQGNSA. The CDR3 runs 13 residues. V lost 2 bases and J 6 bases, leaving 10 bases between the germline ends. CDR3 nucleotide sequence: TGTGCCAGCAGCTTACAAAGGGGCCATGGCTACACCTTC. Translated, it gives CASSLQRGHGYTF.

The J gene is TRBJ1-4, the V gene TRBV7-9; 10 bases match TRBD1. This CDR3 spans 15 amino acids. Unmatched junction bases numbered 6, after V lost 3 bases and J lost 8 bases. CDR1 is SEHNR and CDR2 is FQNEAQ in the germline V gene (reference sequence). Written as DNA, the CDR3 is TGTGCCAGCAGCTTGAGGGACAGGGGATACGAAAAACTGTTTTTT. This encodes CASSLRDRGYEKLFF.

This chain uses TRBV6-6 with TRBJ1-5; D remains unclear. The CDR3 covers 13 residues. The V end was cut by 6 bases, the J end by 4 bases, with 10 bases between. Germline CDR1 reads MNHNY; CDR2 reads SVGAGI (reference sequence). This CDR3 is CASRGQANQPQHF. As DNA, the CDR3 is TGTGCCAGCAGAGGTCAGGCAAATCAGCCCCAGCATTTT.

This clone has more than one count but fewer than ten. The same CDR3 arises from other DNA sequences in this sample as well. V usage is TRBV5-1 and J usage is TRBJ2-7; the D gene is possibly TRBD2 (5 bases). In germline, CDR1 is SGHRS, CDR2 YFSETQ. This CDR3 is built from 13 residues. V was trimmed by 4 bases and J by 0 bases, leaving 8 bases between them. CDR3 coding DNA: TGCGCCAGCAGCGAGGGAGCCTCCTACGAGCAGTACTTC. Encoded protein: CASSEGASYEQYF. The full variable domain, in which reference TRBV5-1 and TRBJ2-7 provide the parts outside the CDR3, is KAGVTQTPRYLIKTRGQQVTLSCSPISGHRSVSWYQQTPGQGLQFLFEYFSETQRNKGNFPGRFSGRQFSNSRSEMNVSTLELGDSALYLCASSEGASYEQYFGPGTRLTVT.